This T cell receptor beta chain was found in a study of cytomegalovirus exposure and HLA in healthy donors. Turning to the study itself: HLA-typed donors contributed 65 million to 95 million unique TCRs, which were held in an early data release. Points from the study as a whole: Researchers catalogued roughly 170 TCR beta chains as cytomegalovirus-associated. Clonal expansion was found to be greater in HLA-associated TCR beta chains than in equally common others in a later analysis.

The germline V gene has CDR1 MRHNA and CDR2 SNTAGT. The V end was cut by 3 bases, the J end by 9 bases, with 12 bases between. CDR3 size: 13 residues. The PCR used 60 Vbeta and 13 Jbeta primers. Measured with immunoSEQ multiplex PCR; TCRdb has only the in-frame clones, and not every one. The sample lists 90,000 to 100,000 clones, 65% to 85% occurring once. As regards this clone: What it recognizes is unknown.

This rearrangement joins TRBV6-4 to TRBJ2-4; D is unresolved. The sample comprised PBMCs. The receptor comes from a woman in her sixties in good health and CMV-seropositive. The CDR3 loop is CASSEDGVGIQYF. For the CDR3, the DNA is TGTGCCAGCAGTGAGGATGGAGTAGGCATTCAGTACTTC.